These 2 T cell receptor beta chains came from one sample sequenced in a study of T cell repertoires in cytomegalovirus infection. These receptors lack a known antigen. Using its own MiXCR run on the reads, TCRdb lists one record per CDR3 protein. The sample shows around 500,000 distinct CDR3 sequences, approximately 46% of them seen only once. Sequencing was performed on cultured PBMCs, taken from culture after CMV antigen stimulation. All receptors derive from a human donor in good health (CMV status not recorded). Some clones in this sample may be carry-over from other donors' samples.

This chain uses TRBV6-2 or TRBV6-3 with TRBJ2-1; D possibly uses TRBD1 or TRBD2 (6 bases each). Germline V gene data show CDR1 as MNHEY and CDR2 as SVGEGT. This CDR3 is built from 12 residues. V was shortened by 1 base and J by 9 bases, with 7 bases between the two germline ends. CDR3 amino acids: CASSYWGAEQFF. The CDR3 DNA follows: TGTGCCAGCAGTTACTGGGGGGCTGAGCAGTTCTTC.

This clonotype has only one observation. This chain uses TRBV19 with TRBJ2-7; the D gene is possibly TRBD2 (5 bases). Trimming left V 0 bases short and J 2 bases short, with 5 bases between. Germline V lookup: CDR1 LNHDA, CDR2 SQIVND (reference sequence). The CDR3 runs to 13 residues. The CDR3 coding sequence is TGTGCCAGTAGTATAGAACTAGCCTACGAGCAGTACTTC. This translates into CASSIELAYEQYF. The complete variable domain, with remaining parts taken from reference TRBV19 and TRBJ2-7, reads DGGITQSPKYLFRKEGQNVTLSCEQNLNHDAMYWYRQDPGQGLRLIYYSQIVNDFQKGDIAEGYSVSREKKESFPLTVTSAQKNPTAFYLCASSIELAYEQYFGPGTRLTVT.